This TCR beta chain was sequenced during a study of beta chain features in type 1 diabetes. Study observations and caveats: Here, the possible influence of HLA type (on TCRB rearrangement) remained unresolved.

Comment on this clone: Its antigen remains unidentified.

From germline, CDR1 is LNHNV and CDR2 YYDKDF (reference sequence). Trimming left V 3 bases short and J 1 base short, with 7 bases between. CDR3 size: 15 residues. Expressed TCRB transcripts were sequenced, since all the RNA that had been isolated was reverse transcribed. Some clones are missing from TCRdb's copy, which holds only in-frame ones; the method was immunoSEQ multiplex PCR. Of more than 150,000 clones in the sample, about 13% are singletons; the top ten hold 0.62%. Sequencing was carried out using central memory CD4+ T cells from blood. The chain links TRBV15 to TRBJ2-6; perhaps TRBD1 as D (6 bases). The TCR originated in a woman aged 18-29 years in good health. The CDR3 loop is CATSSGQSGANVLTF. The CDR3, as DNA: TGTGCCACCAGCAGCGGACAGTCTGGGGCCAACGTCCTGACTTTC.